This is a list of T cell receptor beta chains from one sample in a study of cytomegalovirus exposure and HLA in healthy donors. The repertoire was sequenced with immunoSEQ multiplex PCR; TCRdb's copy has only in-frame clones and lacks some. The sample includes some 200,000 clones, just under 70% of them seen just once. What was sequenced was PBMCs. Receptors were obtained from a middle-aged man in good health and CMV-seropositive. The CDR3 runs from the conserved cysteine through the conserved F or W. Clone size is stated in some rows and not others, as once, few, many or a class when expanded.

j_gene | abundance | v_gene | CDR3aa
TRBJ1-2 | few | TRBV29-1 | CSVALDRGPYDGYTF
TRBJ2-7 | NA | TRBV7-9 | CASSPGGGSYEQYF
TRBJ1-1 | NA | TRBV19 | CASSIARQGATEAFF
TRBJ2-1 | once | TRBV12-5 | CASGLAAQGGPNEQFF
TRBJ2-7 | NA | TRBV27 | CASSLRLALEQYF
TRBJ1-5 | NA | TRBV27 | CASTSRGIDNQPQHF
TRBJ2-7 | NA | TRBV4-1 | CASSQDTGTGVYEQYF
TRBJ2-5 | NA | TRBV7-8 | CASSLAGGRKETQYF
NA | NA | TRBV11-2 | CASSLAMASFHEQYF
TRBJ1-2 | NA | TRBV5-1 | CASSLGRGRGYTF
TRBJ2-7 | NA | TRBV27 | CASSFTHRGPLAYEQYF
TRBJ2-1 | NA | TRBV9 | CASSARSSHGADNEQFF
TRBJ1-5 | NA | TRBV5-1 | CASSVTGNSNQPQHF
TRBJ1-5 | once | TRBV13 | CASSLQDQPQHF
TRBJ2-7 | few | TRBV5-4 | CASSQDPPGGGGGAGEQYF
TRBJ2-7 | NA | TRBV5-1 | CASRVTSGGNYEQYF
TRBJ1-2 | NA | TRBV4-1 | CASSQAQGTTFCGYTF
TRBJ2-7 | NA | TRBV10-2 | CASRRLAGGYRDYEQYF
TRBJ1-1 | NA | TRBV27 | CASSSNSGTGHLSAF
TRBJ1-2 | NA | TRBV19 | CASTQETGIYGYTF
TRBJ2-1 | NA | TRBV7-8 | CASSLGLANDGNEQFF
TRBJ1-3 | NA | TRBV2 | CASSPQETIYF
TRBJ1-2 | NA | TRBV9 | CASSAEEGYYGYTF
TRBJ1-4 | NA | TRBV4-1 | CASSGVGTAPGKLFF
TRBJ2-5 | once | TRBV5-1 | CASSLVGQGQETQYF
TRBJ2-3 | NA | TRBV7-6 | CASSQGRSTDTQYF
TRBJ1-1 | few | TRBV28 | CASSSGTGSTEAFF
TRBJ1-6 | NA | TRBV7-8 | CASSLARDRVSYSPLHF
TRBJ2-2 | NA | TRBV6-1 | CASSVSGNTGELFF
TRBJ2-7 | NA | TRBV7-6 | CASSPGREPYEQYF
TRBJ2-7 | NA | TRBV27 | CATPTGTGTEQYF
TRBJ2-5 | few | TRBV10-3 | CAISESDRAQETQYF
TRBJ1-2 | NA | TRBV7-2 | CASSLPDRGQKYGYTF
TRBJ2-3 | NA | TRBV9 | CASSVVSGGGKDTQYF
TRBJ1-3 | NA | TRBV5-4 | CASSTIQGASSGNTIYF
TRBJ2-7 | NA | TRBV9 | CASSVAITPYEQYF
TRBJ2-1 | NA | TRBV29-1 | CSVIVGQGSEQFF
TRBJ2-5 | NA | TRBV7-7 | CASSPLAGEETQYF
TRBJ2-5 | NA | TRBV5-6 | CASSLAIGSRGEETQYF
TRBJ2-1 | NA | TRBV5-1 | CASSYPGGNEQFF
TRBJ1-6 | once | TRBV27 | CASATGYNSPLHF
TRBJ2-1 | NA | TRBV4-1 | CASSQGGQHFYNEQFF
TRBJ1-1 | NA | TRBV28 | CASSLVTGLVNTEAFF
TRBJ2-7 | NA | TRBV7-2 | CASSLTGYEQYF
NA | NA | TRBV6-6 | CASSYASQRGSYEQYF
TRBJ1-4 | few | TRBV6-1 | CASSEPGVNEKLFF
TRBJ2-1 | NA | TRBV14 | CASSPLSSGGGGNEQFF
TRBJ2-3 | NA | TRBV29-1 | CSVEWSGGSTDTQYF
TRBJ2-2 | few | TRBV5-6 | CASSSPVSSSSGELFF
TRBJ1-2 | NA | TRBV28 | CASRLRGTGTLYTF